Below are 21 T cell receptor beta chains sequenced from a single sample in a study of control samples from healthy donors and cancer patients. Generated by immunoSEQ multiplex PCR, the TCRdb table keeps only in-frame clones and is missing some. The data hold 40,000 to 60,000 clones, with approximately 90% observed a single time. What was sequenced was PBMCs. These receptors all come from a man in his fifties or sixties with head and neck cancer.

The chain is built from TRBV6-2 or TRBV6-3 and TRBJ2-3; 10 bases map to TRBD1. The CDR3 loop spans 16 amino acids. Germline assignment: CDR1 MNHEY and CDR2 SVGEGT. Trimming at V came to 5 bases and at J to 1 base, leaving 6 bases not matched to a gene. The CDR3 here is CASSRGTGERTDTQYF. CDR3 bases: TGTGCCAGCAGTAGGGGGACAGGGGAGCGCACAGATACGCAGTATTTT.

The chain employs TRBV7-2 and TRBJ2-2; 11 bases fit TRBD2. This CDR3 is built from 15 residues. CDR1 and CDR2 from the germline V gene are SGHTA and FQGNSA. V dropped 5 bases and J dropped 6; count of bases not matched to a gene: 5. Here the CDR3 reads CASSVSGGDAGELFF. The CDR3 DNA sequence: TGTGCCAGCAGCGTTAGCGGGGGGGACGCCGGGGAGCTGTTTTTT.

This clone was detected once. V and J are TRBV28 and TRBJ1-3; D remains ambiguous. Germline-derived CDR1 and CDR2 are MDHEN and SYDVKM. V was trimmed by 2 bases and J by 4 bases, leaving 9 bases between them. The CDR3 extends over 14 amino acids. The CDR3 here is CASSLHPEGNTIYF. The CDR3 DNA follows: TGTGCCAGCAGTTTACACCCCGAAGGAAACACCATATATTTT.

In this sample, this clone turned up a few times. The J gene is TRBJ1-2, the V gene TRBV28; D remains unclear. CDR3 length equals 14 residues. V was pared by 4 bases and J by 9 bases, with 18 bases between. Germline V gene data show CDR1 as MDHEN and CDR2 as SYDVKM. The chain's CDR3 is CASSSPTPARSYTF. CDR3 nucleotides: TGTGCCAGCAGTTCCCCAACTCCGGCAAGGAGCTACACCTTC.

This sequence joins TRBV12-3 or TRBV12-4 and TRBJ2-5, with D uncertain. This CDR3 is built from 13 residues. The V end was cut by 0 bases, the J end by 5 bases, with 7 bases between. The DNA of the CDR3 is TGTGCCAGCAGTTTAGCAGAGTCGGAGACCCAGTACTTC. Amino acid sequence: CASSLAESETQYF.

CDR3 protein: CASSLGGLAGAGELFF. The CDR3 bases are TGTGCCAGCAGCTTAGGAGGACTAGCGGGAGCCGGGGAGCTGTTTTTT. The chain employs TRBV7-8 and TRBJ2-2; 13 bases are a match to TRBD2. The trim removed 1 base at V and 6 bases at J, leaving 2 bases unmatched. The CDR3 has 16 residues. Germline CDR1 and CDR2: SGHVS and FQNEAQ.

The gene calls are TRBV11-3 and TRBJ2-5; 7 positions match TRBD1. Germline values: CDR1 SGHNT, CDR2 YENEEA. V lost 1 base and J lost 7; bases outside the gene matches: 6. This CDR3 spans 14 amino acids. As DNA, the CDR3 is TGTGCCAGCAGCTTAGGGGGGACAGCCGGGACCCAGTACTTC. This translates into CASSLGGTAGTQYF.

The rearrangement uses TRBV9 and TRBJ2-7; D not certain. The CDR3 is made up of 14 amino acids. CDR1 is SGDLS and CDR2 is YYNGEE in the germline V gene. Trimming removed 4 bases at V and 0 bases at J, with 11 bases between. The CDR3 bases are TGTGCCAGCAGCCCCGAGACAAGCTCCTACGAGCAGTACTTC. It codes for CASSPETSSYEQYF.

The V call is TRBV5-1, the J call TRBJ2-7; 7 nucleotides match TRBD1. The germline gives CDR1 SGHRS, CDR2 YFSETQ. The CDR3 runs 14 residues. Trimming cost V 4 bases and J 2 bases; bases outside gene matches: 6. In nucleotides, the CDR3 is TGCGCCAGCAGCAGGGGACAGCATCCCTACGAGCAGTACTTC. Amino acid sequence: CASSRGQHPYEQYF.

V gene TRBV5-1 combines with J gene TRBJ2-7, with 9 bases that match TRBD1. CDR3 length: 15 amino acids. Losses at the gene ends were 0 bases for V and 3 bases for J; bases not matched to a gene: 4. Germline V gives CDR1 SGHRS, CDR2 YFSETQ. CDR3 coding DNA: TGCGCCAGCAGCTTGGAACAGGGGGCCCACTACGAGCAGTACTTC. Amino acid sequence: CASSLEQGAHYEQYF.

The genes are TRBV28 and TRBJ1-1; D is possibly TRBD1 (5 bases). This CDR3 region has 15 residues. V dropped 3 bases and J dropped 0 bases, with 11 bases sitting between them. CDR1 and CDR2 from the germline V gene are MDHEN and SYDVKM. The CDR3 region is CASSFGGTLNTEAFF. The CDR3 coding sequence is TGTGCCAGCAGTTTTGGGGGGACCCTGAACACTGAAGCTTTCTTT.

The rearrangement uses TRBV27 and TRBJ2-2; no firm D call. This CDR3 comprises 13 residues. Per germline, CDR1 MNHEY and CDR2 SMNVEV (reference sequence). V lost 2 bases and J lost 4, with 5 bases in between. CDR3 DNA sequence: TGTGCCAGCAGTTTACGGTTCACCGGGGAGCTGTTTTTT. As protein: CASSLRFTGELFF.

V usage is TRBV29-1 and J usage is TRBJ2-1; 11 bases are shared with TRBD2. Losses at the gene ends were 7 bases for V and 6 bases for J; bases not matched to a gene: 11. The CDR3 is 15 residues long. The germline V gene encodes CDR1 SQVTM and CDR2 ANQGSEA. CDR3 nucleotide sequence: TGCAGCGCCGGGACTAGCGGAGGGCAGGGCAATGAGCAGTTCTTC. Encoded protein: CSAGTSGGQGNEQFF.

The chain uses TRBV4-1 and TRBJ2-7; D remains unclear. This CDR3 comprises 13 residues. The V end was cut by 4 bases, the J end by 1 base, with 8 bases between. The germline CDR1 and CDR2 sequences are MGHRA and YSYEKL. Here the CDR3 reads CASSLRRSYEQYF. The CDR3 region has the DNA TGCGCCAGCAGCCTGCGCAGGTCCTACGAGCAGTACTTC.

The genes are TRBV7-3 and TRBJ2-2; the D is unclear. The germline CDR1 and CDR2 sequences are SGHTA and FQGTGA. This CDR3 contains 12 residues. Between the trimmed V and J ends, which lost 1 base and 6 bases, there was a span of 3 bases. The CDR3 nucleotides are TGTGCCAGCAGCTTAAGACCCGGGGAGCTGTTTTTT. Translation: CASSLRPGELFF.

This chain connects TRBV19 to TRBJ2-3; no definite D call. The CDR3 has 14 residues. V was clipped by 7 bases and J by 2 bases, with 13 bases between them. Per germline, CDR1 LNHDA and CDR2 SQIVND (reference sequence). The CDR3 protein is CASTSGFFTDTQYF. DNA for the CDR3: TGTGCCAGTACCTCAGGCTTCTTCACAGATACGCAGTATTTT. Based on the CDR3 plus reference TRBV19 and TRBJ2-3, the full variable domain is DGGITQSPKYLFRKEGQNVTLSCEQNLNHDAMYWYRQDPGQGLRLIYYSQIVNDFQKGDIAEGYSVSREKKESFPLTVTSAQKNPTAFYLCASTSGFFTDTQYFGPGTRLTVL.

The V gene is TRBV5-8, the J gene TRBJ2-5, with 11 bases fitting TRBD1. V gave up 5 bases and J gave up 4 bases; unmatched junction bases: 10. Germline V gene data show CDR1 as SGHTS and CDR2 as YDEGEE. The CDR3 runs 16 residues. CDR3 region: CASSPDRGRLGETQYF. The CDR3, as DNA: TGTGCCAGCAGTCCGGACAGGGGGCGTTTGGGAGAGACCCAGTACTTC.

This clone is a singleton in its sample. The chain is built from TRBV15 and TRBJ1-3; the D gene is possibly TRBD1 (5 bases). The V and J ends lost 5 bases and 3 bases respectively, with 11 bases between them. This CDR3 spans 14 amino acids. Germline CDR1 LNHNV, CDR2 YYDKDF (reference sequence). CDR3 nucleotide sequence: TGTGCCACCAGCGAGGGGTTGTATGGAAACACCATATATTTT. Amino acid sequence: CATSEGLYGNTIYF.

V usage is TRBV2 and J usage is TRBJ2-7, with D possibly called TRBD1 or TRBD2 (7 bases each). Germline V gene data show CDR1 as SNHLY and CDR2 as FYNNEI. The CDR3 covers 15 residues. Trimming shortened V by 7 bases and J by 0 bases, and 16 bases separated the two germline ends. The CDR3 nucleotides read TGTGCCAGCACCCAGCAGGGGGGGAGCTCCTACGAGCAGTACTTC. Translated, it gives CASTQQGGSSYEQYF.

The J gene is TRBJ2-2, the V gene TRBV6-4, with D uncertain. V lost 4 bases and J lost 4, with 10 bases in between. CDR3 size: 14 residues. Germline V CDR1 and CDR2: MRHNA, SNTAGT. The CDR3 sequence is CASSVSLGTGELFF. The CDR3 DNA reads TGTGCCAGCAGTGTTAGCCTCGGCACCGGGGAGCTGTTTTTT.

V and J are TRBV28 and TRBJ1-6; 9 bases align to TRBD1. V dropped 5 bases and J dropped 6; count of bases not matched to a gene: 5. The germline V gene has CDR1 MDHEN and CDR2 SYDVKM. This CDR3 has 15 residues. CDR3 nucleotide sequence: TGTGCCAGCAGTATTTACAGGGGGCTTAATTCACCCCTCCACTTT. It codes for CASSIYRGLNSPLHF.